The next 16 T cell receptor beta chains were all read from a single sample in a study of breast tumors, draining lymph nodes, adjacent tissues. TCRdb called the multiplex PCR reads again in MiXCR, with one record for every CDR3 protein. Of about 22,000 distinct CDR3 sequences listed, around 50% are singletons. The specimen sequenced was breast tumor tissue. Every receptor here comes from a female donor with breast cancer. Some clones in this sample may be carry-over from other donors' samples.

About this clonotype itself: One junction end disagrees with the germline gene, perhaps due to a read error. The genes are TRBV24-1 and TRBJ2-3; 10 nucleotides line up with TRBD1. Germline V CDR1 and CDR2: KGHDR, SFDVKD. The CDR3 sequence is 18 residues long. CDR3 residues: CATSGLADRGLYTDTQYF. CDR3 DNA sequence: TGTGCCACCAGTGGTTTGGCCGACAGGGGGCTATACACAGATACGCAGTATTTT.

The V call is TRBV7-2, the J call TRBJ1-2; a possible D gene is TRBD1 (6 bases). The length of the CDR3 is 13 residues. The V gene's germline CDR1 is SGHTA and CDR2 FQGNSA. The ends were cut back, 6 bases at V and 5 bases at J, with 13 bases in the middle. In DNA form, the CDR3 reads TGTGCCAGCAGTTACTCCGGACAGTATGGCTACACCTTC. Translating gives CASSYSGQYGYTF.

The V and J genes are TRBV29-1 and TRBJ1-2; maybe TRBD1 (5 bases). The CDR3 consists of 12 residues. Per germline, CDR1 SQVTM and CDR2 ANQGSEA. Trimming took off 4 bases at V and 8 bases at J, with 14 bases between the two ends. This chain's CDR3 is CSVVPTEEGYTF. CDR3 coding DNA: TGCAGCGTTGTTCCGACAGAGGAGGGCTACACCTTC.

Concerning this clonotype itself: The germline gene is not matched at one end of the junction; a read error may be the cause. The chain links TRBV6-1 to TRBJ2-1, with 8 bases matching TRBD1. The CDR3 consists of 16 residues. Looked up from germline, CDR1 is MNHNS and CDR2 is SASEGT. The CDR3 region has the DNA TGTGCCGGCAGTGGACCACAGGGGGTCACCTACAATGAGCAGTTCTTC. As protein: CAGSGPQGVTYNEQFF.

In this sample, this clonotype is medium-sized (0.01 to 0.1%). The chain links TRBV20-1 to TRBJ2-3; 11 nucleotides line up with TRBD2. The germline CDR1 and CDR2 sequences are DFQATT and SNEGSKA (reference sequence). The CDR3 length is 17 residues. V lost 0 bases and J lost 4; bases outside the gene matches: 9. CDR3 in DNA: TGCAGTGCTAGAGAACCGCGACTAGCGGGGAGGTCAGATACGCAGTATTTT. This gives the protein CSAREPRLAGRSDTQYF.

This clonotype showed up many times. The CDR3 nucleotides read TGTGCCATCAGCGGGGGGGCTGGCGGGGAGCTGTTTTTT. Encoded protein: CAISGGAGGELFF. The V gene is TRBV10-3, the J gene TRBJ2-2; 8 nucleotides match TRBD2. CDR3 size: 13 residues. Trimming cost V 6 bases and J 7 bases; bases outside gene matches: 4. Germline V gene sequence: CDR1 ENHRY, CDR2 SYGVKD.

At least ten counts were recorded for this clonotype. Compared with germline, one end of the junction differs, possibly owing to a read error. The chain has TRBV20-1 and TRBJ2-7; a weak D match, TRBD1 (6 bases). Germline V lookup: CDR1 DFQATT, CDR2 SNEGSKA (reference sequence). The CDR3 extends over 12 amino acids. CDR3 sequence (DNA): TGCAGTGCTAGAGAGGGGGCGTACGAGCAGTGCTTC. It translates to CSAREGAYEQCF.

This clonotype was counted ten times or more. The chain recombines TRBV5-5 with TRBJ1-5; D unresolved. Germline assignment: CDR1 SGHKS and CDR2 YYEKEE (reference sequence). V lost 1 base, J lost 5 bases, and 7 bases lay in between. This CDR3 has 13 residues. In DNA form, the CDR3 reads TGTGCCAGCAGCTTGCAGGACCATCAGCCCCAGCATTTT. Translation gives CASSLQDHQPQHF. The full variable domain, rest sourced from reference TRBV5-5 and TRBJ1-5, is DAGVTQSPTHLIKTRGQQVTLRCSPISGHKSVSWYQQVLGQGPQFIFQYYEKEERGRGNFPDRFSARQFPNYSSELNVNALLLGDSALYLCASSLQDHQPQHFGDGTRLSIL.

V usage is TRBV7-3 and J usage is TRBJ2-3; D may match TRBD1 or TRBD2 (5 bases each). The CDR3 covers 15 residues. Deletions cut 0 bases from V and 4 bases from J, with 11 bases between. Germline loops: CDR1 SGHTA, CDR2 FQGTGA. In DNA form, the CDR3 reads TGTGCCAGCAGCTTAACGGGACGGGGCCCAGATACGCAGTATTTT. Translation: CASSLTGRGPDTQYF.

The chain joins TRBV7-2 to TRBJ2-5; D possibly corresponds to TRBD2 (6 bases). V lost 0 bases and J 5 bases, leaving 13 bases between the germline ends. The CDR3 sequence is 15 residues long. Germline V gene sequence: CDR1 SGHTA, CDR2 FQGNSA. CDR3 loop: CASSLAASAGETQYF. The CDR3 nucleotides are TGTGCCAGCAGCTTAGCAGCTAGCGCGGGGGAGACCCAGTACTTC.

The chain joins TRBV2 to TRBJ1-4; no firm D call. This CDR3 region has 13 residues. CDR1 is SNHLY and CDR2 is FYNNEI in the germline V gene. V lost 7 bases and J lost 5, with 11 bases in between. The DNA for the CDR3 is TGTGCCAGCAAGGGAGAATTCAATGAAAAACTGTTTTTT. Its protein is CASKGEFNEKLFF.

The rearrangement joins TRBV20-1 to TRBJ2-1, with TRBD2 matching 11 bases. Trimming removed 3 bases from V and 8 bases from J; junction bases left unmatched: 12. Germline V gives CDR1 DFQATT, CDR2 SNEGSKA (reference sequence). This CDR3 region has 16 residues. The CDR3 loop is CSASSGLAGGLDEQFF. The CDR3 DNA reads as TGCAGTGCTAGTTCAGGGCTAGCGGGAGGTCTCGATGAGCAGTTCTTC.

V and J are TRBV25-1 and TRBJ2-1; 14 positions agree with TRBD2. There are 17 residues in the CDR3. Germline lookup yields CDR1 MGHDK and CDR2 SYGVNS. J gave up 9 bases and V 6 bases, and 13 bases lay outside the gene matches. The CDR3 spells CASSQRTSGRNRGEQFF. CDR3 coding DNA: TGTGCCAGCAGCCAAAGGACTAGCGGGAGGAATAGGGGTGAGCAGTTCTTC.

In the case of this clonotype: The CDR3 ends on some other residue instead of the conserved phenylalanine or tryptophan, so this is likely a read error. The chain is built from TRBV5-4 and TRBJ1-2, with TRBD1 matching 10 bases. The CDR3 is made up of 13 amino acids. Germline trimming cut 4 bases from V and 8 bases from J; bases unmatched to any gene: 5. CDR1 is SGHNT and CDR2 is YYREEE in the germline V gene (reference sequence). CDR3 in amino acids: CASSPGTGDGYTY. The CDR3 nucleotides are TGTGCCAGCAGCCCGGGGACAGGGGACGGCTACACCTAC.

This clonotype was seen at least ten times. V and J are TRBV6-6 and TRBJ2-7; D remains ambiguous. The CDR3 runs to 14 residues. Germline CDR1 and CDR2: MNHNY and SVGAGI (reference sequence). The germline V and J ends were trimmed by 10 bases and 5 bases, with 21 bases remaining between them. The CDR3 sequence is CATRTGKNNDEQYF. For the CDR3, the DNA is TGTGCCACGAGAACCGGAAAAAATAACGACGAGCAGTACTTC.

This clonotype was found many times. The chain is built from TRBV5-1 and TRBJ1-1; TRBD1 matches 7 bases. The CDR3 loop spans 18 amino acids. Germline V CDR1 and CDR2: SGHRS, YFSETQ. V shed 4 bases and J 3 bases; nucleotides not matched to a gene: 18. The CDR3 protein is CASSVTPWDSSWDTEAFF. Here the CDR3 DNA reads TGCGCCAGCAGCGTTACGCCATGGGACAGTTCTTGGGACACTGAAGCTTTCTTT.